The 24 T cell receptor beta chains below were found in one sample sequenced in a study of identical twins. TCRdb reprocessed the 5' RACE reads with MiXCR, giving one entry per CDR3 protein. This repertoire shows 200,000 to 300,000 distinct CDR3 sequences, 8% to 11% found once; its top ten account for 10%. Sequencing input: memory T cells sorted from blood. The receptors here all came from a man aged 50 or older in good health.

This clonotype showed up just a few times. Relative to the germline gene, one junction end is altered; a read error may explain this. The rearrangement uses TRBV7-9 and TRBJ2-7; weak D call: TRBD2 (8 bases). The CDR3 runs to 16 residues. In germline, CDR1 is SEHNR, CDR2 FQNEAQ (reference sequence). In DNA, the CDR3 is TGTGCCAGCAGCCTAGCCCGGACTAGCAGGGGGGACGAGCAGTACTTC. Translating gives CASSLARTSRGDEQYF.

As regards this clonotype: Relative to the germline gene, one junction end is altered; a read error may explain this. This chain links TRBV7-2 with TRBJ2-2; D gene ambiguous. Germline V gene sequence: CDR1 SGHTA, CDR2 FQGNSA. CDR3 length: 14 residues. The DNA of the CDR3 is TGTGCCAGCAGCTTAGCAGGGAACGCCGGGGAGCTGTTTTTT. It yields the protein CASSLAGNAGELFF.

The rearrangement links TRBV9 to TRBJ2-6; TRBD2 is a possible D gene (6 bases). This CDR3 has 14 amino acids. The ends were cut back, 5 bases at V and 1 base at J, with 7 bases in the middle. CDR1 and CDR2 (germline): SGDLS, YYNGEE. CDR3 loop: CASRSGSGANVLTF. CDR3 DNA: TGTGCCAGCAGGAGCGGGTCTGGGGCCAACGTCCTGACTTTC. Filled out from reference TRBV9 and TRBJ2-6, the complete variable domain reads DSGVTQTPKHLITATGQRVTLRCSPRSGDLSVYWYQQSLDQGLQFLIQYYNGEERAKGNILERFSAQQFPDLHSELNLSSLELGDSALYFCASRSGSGANVLTFGAGSRLTVL.

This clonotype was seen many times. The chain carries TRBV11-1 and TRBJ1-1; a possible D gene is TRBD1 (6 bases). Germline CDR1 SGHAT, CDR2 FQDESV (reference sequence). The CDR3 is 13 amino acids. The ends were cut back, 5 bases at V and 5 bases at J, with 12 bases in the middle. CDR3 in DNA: TGTGCCAGCAGCCCATACAGGGAGACTGAAGCTTTCTTT. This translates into CASSPYRETEAFF.

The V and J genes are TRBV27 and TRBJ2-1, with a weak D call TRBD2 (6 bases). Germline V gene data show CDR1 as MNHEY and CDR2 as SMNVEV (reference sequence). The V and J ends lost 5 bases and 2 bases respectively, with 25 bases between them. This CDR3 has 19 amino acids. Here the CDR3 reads CASSRWGRDSYLPYNEQFF. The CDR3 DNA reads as TGTGCCAGCAGTCGCTGGGGCCGGGACTCCTATCTCCCCTACAATGAGCAGTTCTTC.

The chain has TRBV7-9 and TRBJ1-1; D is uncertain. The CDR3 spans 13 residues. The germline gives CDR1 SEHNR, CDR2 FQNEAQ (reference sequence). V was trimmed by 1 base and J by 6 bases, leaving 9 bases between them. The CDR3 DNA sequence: TGTGCCAGCAGCTTAGGGGAGTATGCTGAAGCTTTCTTT. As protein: CASSLGEYAEAFF.

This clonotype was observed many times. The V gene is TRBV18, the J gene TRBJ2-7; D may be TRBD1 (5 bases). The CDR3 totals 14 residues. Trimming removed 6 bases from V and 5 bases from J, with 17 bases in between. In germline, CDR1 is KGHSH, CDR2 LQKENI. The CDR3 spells CASSHGVGLDEQYF. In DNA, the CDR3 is TGTGCCAGCTCCCACGGTGTGGGGCTTGACGAGCAGTACTTC.

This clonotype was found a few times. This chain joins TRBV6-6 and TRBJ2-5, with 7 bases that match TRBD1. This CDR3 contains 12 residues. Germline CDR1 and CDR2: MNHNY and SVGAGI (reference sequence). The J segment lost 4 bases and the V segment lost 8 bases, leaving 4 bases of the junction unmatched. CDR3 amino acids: CASGPGGETQYF. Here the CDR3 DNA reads TGTGCCAGCGGACCAGGGGGAGAGACCCAGTACTTC.

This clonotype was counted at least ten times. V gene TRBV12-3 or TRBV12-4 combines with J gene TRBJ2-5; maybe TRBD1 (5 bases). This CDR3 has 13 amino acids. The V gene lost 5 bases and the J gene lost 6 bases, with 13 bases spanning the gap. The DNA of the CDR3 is TGTGCCAGCAGTATACTGACAGCCCAGACCCAGTACTTC. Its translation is CASSILTAQTQYF.

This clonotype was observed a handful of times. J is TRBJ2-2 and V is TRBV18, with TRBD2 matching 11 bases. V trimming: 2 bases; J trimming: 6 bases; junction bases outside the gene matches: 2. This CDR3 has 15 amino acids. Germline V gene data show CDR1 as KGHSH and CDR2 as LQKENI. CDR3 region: CASSPALAGAGELFF. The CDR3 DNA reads TGTGCCAGCTCACCAGCACTAGCGGGAGCCGGGGAGCTGTTTTTT.

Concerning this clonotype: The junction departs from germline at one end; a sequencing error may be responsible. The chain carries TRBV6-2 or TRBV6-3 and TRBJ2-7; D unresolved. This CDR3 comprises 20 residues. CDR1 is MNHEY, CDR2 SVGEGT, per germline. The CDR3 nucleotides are TGTGCCAGCAGTTACTCGAATCCCAAGACGACTCGGAGTGGATCCTACGGGCAGTACTTC. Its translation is CASSYSNPKTTRSGSYGQYF.

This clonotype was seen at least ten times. The chain's CDR3 is CASRRDTYEQYF. The CDR3 coding sequence is TGTGCCAGCAGGAGGGACACTTACGAGCAGTACTTC. This chain uses TRBV6-2 or TRBV6-3 with TRBJ2-7; tentative D call: TRBD1 (6 bases). V lost 6 bases, J lost 4 bases, and 10 bases lay in between. Looked up from germline, CDR1 is MNHEY and CDR2 is SVGEGT. This CDR3 region has 12 residues.

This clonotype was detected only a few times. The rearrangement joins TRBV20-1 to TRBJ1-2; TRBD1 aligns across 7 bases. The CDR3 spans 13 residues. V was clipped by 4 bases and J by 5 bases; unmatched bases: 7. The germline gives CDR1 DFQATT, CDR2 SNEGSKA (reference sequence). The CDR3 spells CSAIDRELYGYTF. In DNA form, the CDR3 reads TGCAGTGCTATTGACAGGGAGCTATATGGCTACACCTTC.

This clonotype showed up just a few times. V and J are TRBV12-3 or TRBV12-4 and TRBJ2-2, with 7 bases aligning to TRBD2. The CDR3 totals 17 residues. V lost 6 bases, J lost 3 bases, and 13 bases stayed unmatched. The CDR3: CASSLTKPGGYTGELFF. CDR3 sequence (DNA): TGTGCCAGCAGCTTGACAAAGCCGGGAGGTTACACCGGGGAGCTGTTTTTT.

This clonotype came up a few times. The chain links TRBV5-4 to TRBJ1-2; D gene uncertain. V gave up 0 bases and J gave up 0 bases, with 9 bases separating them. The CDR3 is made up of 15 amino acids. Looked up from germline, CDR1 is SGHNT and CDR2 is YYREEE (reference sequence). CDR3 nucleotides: TGTGCCAGCAGCTTGGCGGGAGGTACTAACTATGGCTACACCTTC. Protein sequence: CASSLAGGTNYGYTF.

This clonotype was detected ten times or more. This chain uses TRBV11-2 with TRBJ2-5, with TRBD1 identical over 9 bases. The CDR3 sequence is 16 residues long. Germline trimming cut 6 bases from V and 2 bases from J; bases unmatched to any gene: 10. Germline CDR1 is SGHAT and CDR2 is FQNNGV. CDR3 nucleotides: TGTGCCAGCAGAGAAACAGGGGGCTTAGGGCAAGAGACCCAGTACTTC. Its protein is CASRETGGLGQETQYF. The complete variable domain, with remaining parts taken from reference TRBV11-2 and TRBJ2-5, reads EAGVAQSPRYKIIEKRQSVAFWCNPISGHATLYWYQQILGQGPKLLIQFQNNGVVDDSQLPKDRFSAERLKGVDSTLKIQPAKLEDSAVYLCASRETGGLGQETQYFGPGTRLLVL.

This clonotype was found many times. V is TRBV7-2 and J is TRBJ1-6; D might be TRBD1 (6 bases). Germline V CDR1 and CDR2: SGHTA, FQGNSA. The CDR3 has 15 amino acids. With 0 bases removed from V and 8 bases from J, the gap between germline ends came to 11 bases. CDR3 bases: TGTGCCAGCAGCTTAGCGCGGGGGCGCGATTCACCCCTCCACTTT. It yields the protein CASSLARGRDSPLHF.

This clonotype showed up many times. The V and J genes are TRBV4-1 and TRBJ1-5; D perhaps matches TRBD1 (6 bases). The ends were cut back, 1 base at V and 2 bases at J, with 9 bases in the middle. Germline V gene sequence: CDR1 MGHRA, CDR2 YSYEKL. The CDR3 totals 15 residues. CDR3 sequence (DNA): TGCGCCAGCAGCCAAGTCCCAGGGGGCAATCAGCCCCAGCATTTT. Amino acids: CASSQVPGGNQPQHF.

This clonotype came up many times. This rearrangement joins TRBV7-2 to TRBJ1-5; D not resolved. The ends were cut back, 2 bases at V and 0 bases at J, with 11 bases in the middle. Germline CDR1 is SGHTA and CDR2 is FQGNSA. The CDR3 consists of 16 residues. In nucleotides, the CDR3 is TGTGCCAGCAGCTTAAGGGCCGATTATAGCAATCAGCCCCAGCATTTT. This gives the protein CASSLRADYSNQPQHF.

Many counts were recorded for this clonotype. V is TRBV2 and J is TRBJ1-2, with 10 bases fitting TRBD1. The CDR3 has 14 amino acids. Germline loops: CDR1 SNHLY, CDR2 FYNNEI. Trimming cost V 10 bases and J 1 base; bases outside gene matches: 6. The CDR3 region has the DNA TGTGCCACCACGGACAGGGGGTTTAACTATGGCTACACCTTC. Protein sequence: CATTDRGFNYGYTF.

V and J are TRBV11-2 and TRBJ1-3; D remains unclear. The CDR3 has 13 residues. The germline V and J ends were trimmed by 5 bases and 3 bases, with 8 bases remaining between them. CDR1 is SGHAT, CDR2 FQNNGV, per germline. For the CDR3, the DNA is TGTGCCAGCAGCCCCGACAATGGAAACACCATATATTTT. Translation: CASSPDNGNTIYF.

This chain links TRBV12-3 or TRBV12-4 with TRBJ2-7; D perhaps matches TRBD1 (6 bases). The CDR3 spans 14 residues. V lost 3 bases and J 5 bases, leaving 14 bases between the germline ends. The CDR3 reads CASSFKQGGNEQYF. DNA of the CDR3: TGTGCCAGCAGTTTTAAACAGGGTGGGAACGAGCAGTACTTC.

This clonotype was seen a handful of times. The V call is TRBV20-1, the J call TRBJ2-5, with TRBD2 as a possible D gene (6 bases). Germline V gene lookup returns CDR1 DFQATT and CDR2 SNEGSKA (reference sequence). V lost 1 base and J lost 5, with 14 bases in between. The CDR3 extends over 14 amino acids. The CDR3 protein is CSARGDSLMETQYF. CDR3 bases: TGCAGTGCTAGAGGGGACTCGCTCATGGAGACCCAGTACTTC.

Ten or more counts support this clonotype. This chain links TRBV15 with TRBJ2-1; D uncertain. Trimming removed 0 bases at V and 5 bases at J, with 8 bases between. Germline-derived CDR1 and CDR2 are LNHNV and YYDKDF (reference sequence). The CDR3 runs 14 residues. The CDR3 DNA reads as TGTGCCACCAGCAGAGAACCGGCAGACAATGAGCAGTTCTTC. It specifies CATSREPADNEQFF.